The clone carrying this TCR beta chain was picked up many times. Its target is not known. Two oligonucleotides, mixed equimolar, formed the beta constant-region primer covering TRBC1 and TRBC2. Ligation attached a single-stranded oligonucleotide with a 12-nucleotide UMI and the SP2 primer to the cDNA 3' end. TCRdb re-analysed the UMI-ligation and nested PCR reads in MiXCR, keeping a single row per CDR3 protein. The sample lists 65,000 to 85,000 distinct CDR3 sequences, 13% occurring once. CMV status came from CD4+ IFNgamma after overnight CMV lysate stimulation. The germline V gene encodes CDR1 DFQATT and CDR2 SNEGSKA (reference sequence). The CDR3 sequence is 14 residues long. The V end was cut by 0 bases, the J end by 4 bases, with 12 bases between. The sample originates from a study of naive and memory T cell subsets. Notes on the study in general: TCR counts from RNA may reflect activation-linked expression changes. In naive cells, over 95% of TCR sequences were seen only once.

V is TRBV20-1 and J is TRBJ2-5, with D unclear. The specimen was central memory CD4+ T cells from blood. This receptor was identified in a human donor in good health. CDR3 bases: TGCAGTGCTAGAGATAAGTCTCCCCTAGAGACCCAGTACTTC. Protein sequence: CSARDKSPLETQYF.